This TCR beta chain was sequenced in a study of spatial heterogeneity in lung cancer. Looking at the study overall: The study found that TCR transcript counts in tumor regions correlated strongly with a matched bulk RNA-seq T cell module score.

There are many counts of this clonotype. Its antigen is undetermined. The trim removed 7 bases at V and 6 bases at J, leaving 10 bases unmatched. Looked up from germline, CDR1 is SEHNR and CDR2 is FQNEAQ (reference sequence). The CDR3 consists of 15 residues. Described time point: sample taken at primary tumor resection. In each case, whole RNA from tumor, nontumor lung or frozen PBMC was sequenced unsorted. Every TCR cDNA molecule bore a unique molecular identifier. One entry per CDR3 protein, called by TCRdb with MiXCR from the 5' RACE reads. Among approximately 94,000 distinct CDR3 sequences listed, around 4.8% were seen once. Findings and limits, study-wide: Tumors with more nonsynonymous mutations had more expanded intratumoral alpha and beta TCRs. Ubiquitous and regional nonsynonymous mutations were each tracked by the matching count of ubiquitous or regional expanded TCRs.

The sequences come from lung tumor tissue, collected at surgery. This chain uses TRBV7-9 with TRBJ2-3; 10 positions match TRBD2. This sequence was found in a male donor with early-stage non-small cell lung cancer. This chain's CDR3 is CASILLAGGGDTQYF. CDR3 bases: TGTGCCAGCATCCTCTTAGCGGGAGGAGGTGATACGCAGTATTTT. Full variable domain (outside the CDR3, taken from reference TRBV7-9 and TRBJ2-3): DTGVSQNPRHKITKRGQNVTFRCDPISEHNRLYWYRQTLGQGPEFLTYFQNEAQLEKSRLLSDRFSAERPKGSFSTLEIQRTEQGDSAMYLCASILLAGGGDTQYFGPGTRLTVL.